Sequencing of this TCR beta chain was carried out in a study of persistence of HIV-infected CD4 T cells. The stimulus was lysate of CMV-infected fibroblasts, approximately 9.7 ug/mL. CD40L/CD69 double-negative CD45RO-high memory CD4+ T cells were collected. An approximately 17-hour stimulation of CD8-depleted PBMCs used anti-CD28/CD49d costimulation, CD40-blocking antibody and enfuvirtide. The libraries were made with immunoSEQ version 4 in survey mode. Libraries were prepared by immunoSEQ multiplex PCR; TCRdb keeps only in-frame clonotypes and omits some of them. Of around 35,000 clones listed, approximately 80% are singletons. Findings of the study overall: Antigen-responding cells were enriched for degenerate expanded CDR3beta sequences. CMV- and Gag-responding cells had lower TCRbeta richness than CD3/CD28-responding cells.

In this sample, this clone turned up a few times. Its matching antigen is unknown. V shed 0 bases and J 5 bases; nucleotides not matched to a gene: 10. The CDR3 consists of 17 residues. CDR1 and CDR2 from the germline V gene are LGHDT and YNNKEL (reference sequence). This chain connects TRBV3-1 (or the pseudogene TRBV3-2) to TRBJ1-1, with TRBD1 matching 9 bases. The sequencing used CD4+ T cells sorted from PBMCs after roughly 18-hour stimulation, collected from a patient who received antiretroviral therapy. This receptor was identified in an adult man with HIV who was CMV-seropositive. CDR3: CASSQENRGRGKTEAFF. DNA of the CDR3: TGTGCCAGCAGCCAAGAAAACAGGGGGCGGGGAAAGACTGAAGCTTTCTTT.